These 27 T cell receptor beta chains were all obtained from the same sample, sequenced in a study of blood T cell repertoires in COVID-19 (dated by TCRdb to between 2020 and 2021). Library creation used the immunoSEQ multiplex PCR assay. Not all clones reach the TCRdb copy of this immuneACCESS table, which keeps in-frame sequences only. Checked studies attribute under half of the gap to unresolved V genes and leave the rest unexplained. The sample records about 51,000 clones, about 86% of which are singletons. The top ten constitute about 4% of the sample. Input material: peripheral blood. The receptors derive from a man older than 75 with active COVID-19.

The chain is built from TRBV11-2 and TRBJ1-6, with TRBD1 matching over 9 bases. The CDR3 loop spans 15 amino acids. Germline values: CDR1 SGHAT, CDR2 FQNNGV. The junction had 9 bases not matched to a gene; V was cut back by 5 bases and J by 10 bases. CDR3 nucleotide sequence: TGTGCCAGCAGCCGAAGGGGACAGGGTGGATCACCCCTCCACTTT. It specifies CASSRRGQGGSPLHF.

Only one count was recorded for this clone. This sequence joins TRBV28 and TRBJ1-5; 7 positions match TRBD1. V trimming: 7 bases; J trimming: 6 bases; junction bases outside the gene matches: 12. Germline V lookup: CDR1 MDHEN, CDR2 SYDVKM. This CDR3 contains 15 residues. The CDR3 is CASTRAHRGGQPQHF. CDR3 sequence (DNA): TGTGCCAGCACCCGGGCCCACAGGGGAGGTCAGCCCCAGCATTTT.

The rearrangement uses TRBV18 and TRBJ1-4, with TRBD1 matching 9 bases. The CDR3 is 19 residues long. Germline trimming cut 6 bases from V and 1 base from J; bases unmatched to any gene: 15. CDR1 and CDR2 from the germline V gene are KGHSH and LQKENI. In nucleotides, the CDR3 is TGTGCCAGCTCTCTTCGACAGGGGGATGTTACAGGAACTAATGAAAAACTGTTTTTT. Residues: CASSLRQGDVTGTNEKLFF.

This chain links TRBV28 with TRBJ2-2; TRBD2 might be the D (6 bases). The CDR3 has 16 amino acids. The germline CDR1 and CDR2 sequences are MDHEN and SYDVKM. V lost 3 bases and J lost 6, with 17 bases in between. CDR3 sequence (DNA): TGTGCCAGCAGTTTCTCGGGGGTGGTATCAGCCGGGGAGCTGTTTTTT. Translation gives CASSFSGVVSAGELFF.

The chain couples TRBV7-2 to TRBJ2-1; TRBD2 agrees at 9 bases. Germline values: CDR1 SGHTA, CDR2 FQGNSA. The CDR3 contains 16 residues. V trimming: 1 base; J trimming: 4 bases; junction bases outside the gene matches: 5. This CDR3 reads CASSLGAGGSYNEQFF. The CDR3 region has the DNA TGTGCCAGCAGCTTAGGGGCGGGGGGGAGTTACAATGAGCAGTTCTTC.

Here the CDR3 reads CASSIGRRTGHFTGELFF. For the CDR3, the DNA is TGTGCCAGTAGTATAGGACGGAGGACAGGGCATTTCACCGGGGAGCTGTTTTTT. V gene TRBV19 combines with J gene TRBJ2-2; 8 bases are shared with TRBD1. The CDR3 loop spans 18 amino acids. CDR1 is LNHDA and CDR2 is SQIVND in the germline V gene (reference sequence). V was clipped by 1 base and J by 4 bases; unmatched bases: 11.

The chain links TRBV28 to TRBJ1-1; 7 bases agree with TRBD1. Looked up from germline, CDR1 is MDHEN and CDR2 is SYDVKM. The CDR3 extends over 15 amino acids. With V trimmed by 5 bases and J by 6 bases, 12 bases remained unmatched. The CDR3 is CASSPPRTGPPEAFF. The CDR3 region has the DNA TGTGCCAGCAGTCCCCCCAGGACAGGCCCCCCTGAAGCTTTCTTT.

V usage is TRBV7-2 and J usage is TRBJ2-7; 11 bases agree with TRBD2. The CDR3 has 16 residues. The V gene end was trimmed by 1 base and the J gene end by 4 bases; junction bases not matched to a gene: 6. Looked up from germline, CDR1 is SGHTA and CDR2 is FQGNSA. In DNA, the CDR3 is TGTGCCAGCAGCTTAGACGTGGCTAGCGGGAGGTACGAGCAGTACTTC. It codes for CASSLDVASGRYEQYF.

The chain links TRBV5-1 to TRBJ2-1; 9 positions match TRBD2. This CDR3 contains 16 residues. Germline V gene lookup returns CDR1 SGHRS and CDR2 YFSETQ. The trim removed 0 bases at V and 2 bases at J, leaving 3 bases unmatched. The CDR3 sequence is CASSLVAGGTYNEQFF. CDR3 in DNA: TGCGCCAGCAGCTTGGTGGCGGGAGGGACCTACAATGAGCAGTTCTTC.

The genes are TRBV4-1 and TRBJ2-7, with TRBD1 matching over 9 bases. Germline lookup yields CDR1 MGHRA and CDR2 YSYEKL. V gave up 1 base and J gave up 2 bases; unmatched junction bases: 3. The CDR3 totals 15 residues. CDR3 loop: CASSQADRGTYEQYF. CDR3 DNA: TGCGCCAGCAGCCAAGCGGACAGGGGAACCTACGAGCAGTACTTC.

The V call is TRBV28, the J call TRBJ1-4, with D perhaps matching TRBD1 (5 bases). V shed 6 bases and J shed 7 bases, with 12 bases lying between them. The germline gives CDR1 MDHEN, CDR2 SYDVKM. The CDR3 is made up of 13 amino acids. CDR3 amino acids: CASSIGGGEKLFF. The CDR3 DNA reads TGTGCCAGCAGCATCGGGGGTGGTGAAAAACTGTTTTTT.

The chain carries TRBV19 and TRBJ2-1; D might be TRBD2 (7 bases). The CDR3 totals 19 residues. V gave up 3 bases and J gave up 3 bases, with 24 bases separating them. CDR1 LNHDA and CDR2 SQIVND come from the germline V gene (reference sequence). Here the CDR3 DNA reads TGTGCCAGTAGTATGAGAGGGGGGGAGGGACTAACGGTCTACAATGAGCAGTTCTTC. Amino acids: CASSMRGGEGLTVYNEQFF.

This chain connects TRBV7-3 to TRBJ2-3; 9 bases match TRBD2. CDR1 SGHTA and CDR2 FQGTGA come from the germline V gene. The J segment lost 5 bases and the V segment lost 5 bases, leaving 11 bases of the junction unmatched. The CDR3 has 16 residues. This CDR3 reads CASSMATSGQGDTQYF. CDR3 nucleotide sequence: TGTGCCAGCAGCATGGCGACTAGCGGCCAGGGAGATACGCAGTATTTT.

This clone was seen only once. The chain has TRBV11-2 and TRBJ1-5; 7 bases map to TRBD1. The trim removed 1 base at V and 10 bases at J, leaving 10 bases unmatched. Germline values: CDR1 SGHAT, CDR2 FQNNGV. The CDR3 is 15 residues long. In DNA form, the CDR3 reads TGTGCCAGCAGCTTAGGGACAGGTCCTGTCGAACCCCAGCATTTT. Translating gives CASSLGTGPVEPQHF.

This rearrangement joins TRBV4-1 to TRBJ2-1; TRBD1 is a possible D gene (7 bases). CDR1 MGHRA and CDR2 YSYEKL come from the germline V gene. V was cut by 1 base and J by 7 bases, with 14 bases left in between. CDR3 length: 15 residues. The CDR3 protein is CASSQAGGRPNEQFF. For the CDR3, the DNA is TGCGCCAGCAGCCAAGCAGGGGGGAGACCGAATGAGCAGTTCTTC.

CDR3 in amino acids: CASSIGDRINQPQHF. CDR3 DNA sequence: TGTGCCAGTAGTATTGGTGACAGAATCAATCAGCCCCAGCATTTT. The chain joins TRBV19 to TRBJ1-5; the D gene is possibly TRBD1 (5 bases). Looked up from germline, CDR1 is LNHDA and CDR2 is SQIVND (reference sequence). Trimming left V 3 bases short and J 3 bases short, with 12 bases between. CDR3 length: 15 amino acids.

The rearrangement uses TRBV19 and TRBJ2-6; D remains ambiguous. V lost 5 bases and J lost 2, with 7 bases in between. The CDR3 is 14 amino acids. Germline CDR1 and CDR2: LNHDA and SQIVND (reference sequence). CDR3 bases: TGTGCCAGTAGTCTACAGACTGGGGCCAACGTCCTGACTTTC. Translating it yields CASSLQTGANVLTF.

The chain carries TRBV28 and TRBJ1-2; the D gene is possibly TRBD1 (6 bases). The ends were cut back, 2 bases at V and 5 bases at J, with 12 bases in the middle. The length of the CDR3 is 14 residues. Germline loops: CDR1 MDHEN, CDR2 SYDVKM. The CDR3 DNA is TGTGCCAGCAGTTTACCAGGGGTCGGATATGGCTACACCTTC. This encodes CASSLPGVGYGYTF.

This chain uses TRBV6-5 with TRBJ2-2, with a possible D match to TRBD1 (5 bases). Trimming pared 5 bases from V and 1 base from J, leaving 8 bases between. CDR3 length: 14 amino acids. The germline gives CDR1 MNHEY, CDR2 SVGAGI. CDR3 DNA: TGTGCCAGCAGTCAGGGAAGGAACACCGGGGAGCTGTTTTTT. Translation: CASSQGRNTGELFF.

V usage is TRBV15 and J usage is TRBJ2-7; the match to TRBD1 covers 9 bases. Trimming at V came to 1 base and at J to 2 bases, leaving 3 bases not matched to a gene. Germline-derived CDR1 and CDR2 are LNHNV and YYDKDF (reference sequence). There are 15 residues in the CDR3. CDR3 protein: CATSRARQGAYEQYF. CDR3 bases: TGTGCCACCAGCAGAGCACGACAGGGGGCCTACGAGCAGTACTTC. Filled out from reference TRBV15 and TRBJ2-7, the complete variable domain reads DAMVIQNPRYQVTQFGKPVTLSCSQTLNHNVMYWYQQKSSQAPKLLFHYYDKDFNNEADTPDNFQSRRPNTSFCFLDIRSPGLGDTAMYLCATSRARQGAYEQYFGPGTRLTVT.

This sequence joins TRBV4-2 and TRBJ2-7, with 11 positions matching TRBD2. V gave up 0 bases and J gave up 3 bases; unmatched junction bases: 7. The CDR3 has 17 residues. Germline-derived CDR1 and CDR2 are LGHNA and YNFKEQ. The DNA of the CDR3 is TGTGCCAGCAGCCAAGATTTTACTAGCGGGAGAGGCTACGAGCAGTACTTC. It is translated as CASSQDFTSGRGYEQYF.

The rearrangement links TRBV7-3 to TRBJ2-5, with TRBD2 matching 14 bases. The CDR3 runs 16 residues. Germline lookup yields CDR1 SGHTA and CDR2 FQGTGA. The V gene end was trimmed by 4 bases and the J gene end by 5 bases; junction bases not matched to a gene: 6. The CDR3 loop is CASSSGTSGSTETQYF. Here the CDR3 DNA reads TGTGCCAGCAGCTCAGGGACTAGCGGGAGTACTGAGACCCAGTACTTC. The entire variable domain, with the rest obtained from reference TRBV7-3 and TRBJ2-5, is as follows: GAGVSQTPSNKVTEKGKYVELRCDPISGHTALYWYRQSLGQGPEFLIYFQGTGAADDSGLPNDRFFAVRPEGSVSTLKIQRTERGDSAVYLCASSSGTSGSTETQYFGPGTRLLVL.

This chain joins TRBV6-5 and TRBJ2-7, with unresolved D. The CDR3 sequence is 11 residues long. The V and J ends lost 4 bases and 2 bases respectively, with 3 bases between them. Germline loops: CDR1 MNHEY, CDR2 SVGAGI. CDR3 amino acids: CASSSPYEQYF. The CDR3 DNA reads as TGTGCCAGCAGTTCTCCCTACGAGCAGTACTTC.

This rearrangement joins TRBV12-3 or TRBV12-4 to TRBJ2-1, with D perhaps matching TRBD1 (5 bases). The CDR3 loop spans 13 amino acids. V dropped 6 bases and J dropped 3 bases, with 9 bases sitting between them. The CDR3 DNA is TGTGCCAGCAGGGTGACAGACTACAATGAGCAGTTCTTC. Amino acid sequence: CASRVTDYNEQFF.

The V and J genes are TRBV19 and TRBJ2-7, with 9 bases lining up with TRBD1. V lost 6 bases, J lost 3 bases, and 6 bases stayed unmatched. CDR3 length: 14 residues. The germline V gene encodes CDR1 LNHDA and CDR2 SQIVND (reference sequence). CDR3 loop: CASSPGTGRYEQYF. As DNA, the CDR3 is TGTGCCAGTAGCCCCGGGACAGGGCGCTACGAGCAGTACTTC.

In its sample, this clone was seen once. CDR3 in amino acids: CASSSSQGNYGYTF. The CDR3 DNA is TGTGCCAGCAGCTCTTCACAGGGGAACTATGGCTACACCTTC. The genes are TRBV7-9 and TRBJ1-2; 7 nucleotides align to TRBD1. J lost 2 bases, V lost 4 bases, and 4 bases had no gene match. CDR1 is SEHNR, CDR2 FQNEAQ, per germline (reference sequence). This CDR3 region has 14 residues.

The chain employs TRBV18 and TRBJ2-5; D is possibly TRBD1 (5 bases). The CDR3 is 13 amino acids. Germline V gene sequence: CDR1 KGHSH, CDR2 LQKENI. Trimming left V 4 bases short and J 4 bases short, with 10 bases between. This CDR3 is CASSQGERETQYF. For the CDR3, the DNA is TGTGCCAGCTCACAAGGGGAACGAGAGACCCAGTACTTC.